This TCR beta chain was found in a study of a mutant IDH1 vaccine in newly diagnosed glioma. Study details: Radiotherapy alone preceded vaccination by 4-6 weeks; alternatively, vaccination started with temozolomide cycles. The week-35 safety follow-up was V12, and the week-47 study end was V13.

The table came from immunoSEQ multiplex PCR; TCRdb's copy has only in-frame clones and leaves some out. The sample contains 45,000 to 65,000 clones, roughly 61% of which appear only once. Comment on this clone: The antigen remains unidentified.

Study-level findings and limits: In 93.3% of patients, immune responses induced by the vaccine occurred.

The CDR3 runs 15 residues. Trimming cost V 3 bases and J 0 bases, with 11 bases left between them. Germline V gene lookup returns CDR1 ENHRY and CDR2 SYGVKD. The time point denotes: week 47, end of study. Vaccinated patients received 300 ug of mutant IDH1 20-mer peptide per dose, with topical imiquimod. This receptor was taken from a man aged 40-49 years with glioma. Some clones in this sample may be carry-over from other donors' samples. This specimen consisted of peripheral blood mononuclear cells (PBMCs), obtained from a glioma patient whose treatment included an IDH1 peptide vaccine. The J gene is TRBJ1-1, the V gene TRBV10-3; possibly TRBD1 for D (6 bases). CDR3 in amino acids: CAISDNRALNTEAFF. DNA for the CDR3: TGTGCCATCAGTGATAACAGGGCCCTGAACACTGAAGCTTTCTTT.